These 26 T cell receptor beta chains were sequenced from one sample in a study of PD-L1 blockade in urothelial cancer. Produced via immunoSEQ multiplex PCR; TCRdb's table is partial and in-frame only. Among approximately 110,000 clones listed, approximately 85% were seen once. The sequences come from PBMCs, collected around atezolizumab (anti-PD-L1) treatment. The receptors derive from a man in his fifties or sixties with urothelial cancer.

V gene TRBV27 combines with J gene TRBJ2-5, with D possibly being TRBD2 (5 bases). Germline values: CDR1 MNHEY, CDR2 SMNVEV (reference sequence). Deletions cut 0 bases from V and 7 bases from J, with 15 bases between. This CDR3 has 15 amino acids. CDR3 nucleotide sequence: TGTGCCAGCAGTTTATCGGTCCGAGGAGAGGGGACCCAGTACTTC. Residues: CASSLSVRGEGTQYF.

The chain is built from TRBV28 and TRBJ2-6; a possible D gene is TRBD2 (6 bases). Germline V gene data show CDR1 as MDHEN and CDR2 as SYDVKM. The V end lost 5 bases, the J end lost 12 bases, and 14 bases lay between the germline ends. The CDR3 sequence is 13 residues long. The CDR3, as DNA: TGTGCCAGCAGTGAAGGGAGCGGGTCCGTCCTGACTTTC. Translation gives CASSEGSGSVLTF.

A few counts support this clone. The gene calls are TRBV14 and TRBJ1-2, with 8 bases identical to TRBD1. This CDR3 has 14 amino acids. CDR1 is SGHDN, CDR2 FVKESK, per germline. V shed 2 bases and J 4 bases; nucleotides not matched to a gene: 3. CDR3 coding DNA: TGTGCCAGCAGCCAATCGACAGGGGTCTATGGCTACACCTTC. It yields the protein CASSQSTGVYGYTF.

The chain links TRBV10-3 to TRBJ2-7; unclear D gene. Germline CDR1 and CDR2: ENHRY and SYGVKD. The CDR3 is made up of 12 amino acids. V lost 4 bases to trimming and J lost 7 bases, with 11 bases between them. The CDR3 loop reads CAISVVEYEQYF. In DNA form, the CDR3 reads TGTGCCATCAGTGTGGTAGAATATGAGCAGTACTTC.

The CDR3 is CASSYDRGLTEAFF. The CDR3 DNA is TGCGCCAGCAGTTACGACAGGGGGCTAACTGAAGCTTTCTTT. This chain links TRBV5-1 with TRBJ1-1; 10 positions match TRBD1. CDR1 is SGHRS, CDR2 YFSETQ, per germline. This CDR3 comprises 14 residues. V dropped 5 bases and J dropped 5; count of bases not matched to a gene: 6.

V is TRBV19 and J is TRBJ2-7; D not certain. In germline, CDR1 is LNHDA, CDR2 SQIVND (reference sequence). This CDR3 comprises 15 residues. The V gene lost 3 bases and the J gene lost 0 bases, with 12 bases spanning the gap. CDR3 loop: CASSIGRPRSYEQYF. Here the CDR3 DNA reads TGTGCCAGTAGTATCGGCAGGCCACGCTCCTACGAGCAGTACTTC. The variable domain in full, with the rest retrieved from reference TRBV19 and TRBJ2-7, is DGGITQSPKYLFRKEGQNVTLSCEQNLNHDAMYWYRQDPGQGLRLIYYSQIVNDFQKGDIAEGYSVSREKKESFPLTVTSAQKNPTAFYLCASSIGRPRSYEQYFGPGTRLTVT.

This clone has a handful of counts. This rearrangement joins TRBV5-6 to TRBJ1-1; the D gene is possibly TRBD1 (6 bases). CDR1 SGHDT and CDR2 YYEEEE come from the germline V gene. Trimming removed 2 bases from V and 7 bases from J, with 12 bases in between. This CDR3 comprises 13 residues. CDR3 bases: TGTGCCAGCAGCTTCGGGAGGGGGGTTGAAGCTTTCTTT. This translates into CASSFGRGVEAFF.

The chain carries TRBV18 and TRBJ1-1; the D gene is possibly TRBD1 (5 bases). The germline V gene has CDR1 KGHSH and CDR2 LQKENI. Trimming removed 3 bases from V and 6 bases from J, with 17 bases in between. The CDR3 is 15 amino acids. CDR3 DNA sequence: TGTGCCAGCTCACCTAGACAGAGCTCCTTCCCTGAAGCTTTCTTT. It translates to CASSPRQSSFPEAFF.

CDR3 amino acids: CASSPTTSGSPYNEQFF. Written as DNA, the CDR3 is TGTGCCAGCAGCCCCACGACTAGCGGGAGTCCGTACAATGAGCAGTTCTTC. The chain carries TRBV7-3 and TRBJ2-1; 12 nucleotides line up with TRBD2. This CDR3 contains 17 residues. V lost 5 bases, J lost 4 bases, and 9 bases stayed unmatched. Germline CDR1 is SGHTA and CDR2 is FQGTGA.

The chain combines TRBV28 with TRBJ2-7; a weak D match, TRBD2 (6 bases). The CDR3 is made up of 13 amino acids. Germline V gene data show CDR1 as MDHEN and CDR2 as SYDVKM. The V end lost 2 bases, the J end lost 9 bases, and 14 bases lay between the germline ends. The CDR3 region is CASSLGGKTGQYF. For the CDR3, the DNA is TGTGCCAGCAGTTTAGGAGGGAAGACGGGGCAGTACTTC.

The chain links TRBV9 to TRBJ2-7, with 9 bases aligning to TRBD2. The CDR3 runs to 14 residues. CDR1 is SGDLS, CDR2 YYNGEE, per germline. Trimming removed 7 bases from V and 2 bases from J; junction bases left unmatched: 7. In nucleotides, the CDR3 is TGTGCCAGCGGGCGATCTAGCGGGGCCTACGAGCAGTACTTC. The encoded protein is CASGRSSGAYEQYF.

The CDR3 DNA follows: TGTGCCAGCAGTTATAGCAATGCCCTCTACAATGAGCAGTTCTTC. Its translation is CASSYSNALYNEQFF. The chain recombines TRBV6-5 with TRBJ2-1; unclear D gene. The CDR3 sequence is 15 residues long. V was shortened by 3 bases and J by 3 bases, with 12 bases between the two germline ends. Germline CDR1 is MNHEY and CDR2 is SVGAGI.

The rearrangement links TRBV7-9 to TRBJ2-2; 7 bases map to TRBD2. Per germline, CDR1 SEHNR and CDR2 FQNEAQ (reference sequence). The CDR3 has 15 residues. The trim removed 2 bases at V and 7 bases at J, leaving 7 bases unmatched. DNA of the CDR3: TGTGCCAGCAGCTTAATAACGGGAGGAGACGGGGAGCTGTTTTTT. Its protein product is CASSLITGGDGELFF.

The chain carries TRBV25-1 and TRBJ2-2, with a tentative D call TRBD1 (6 bases). The CDR3 totals 15 residues. Trimming removed 8 bases at V and 4 bases at J, with 17 bases between. Germline V CDR1 and CDR2: MGHDK, SYGVNS. The CDR3 loop is CASQKAGAGTGELFF. CDR3 in DNA: TGTGCCAGCCAAAAAGCAGGGGCTGGCACCGGGGAGCTGTTTTTT. Full variable domain (remainder filled in from reference TRBV25-1 and TRBJ2-2): EADIYQTPRYLVIGTGKKITLECSQTMGHDKMYWYQQDPGMELHLIHYSYGVNSTEKGDLSSESTVSRIRTEHFPLTLESARPSHTSQYLCASQKAGAGTGELFFGEGSRLTVL.

The V and J genes are TRBV5-1 and TRBJ2-7; 10 nucleotides agree with TRBD2. Looked up from germline, CDR1 is SGHRS and CDR2 is YFSETQ. The CDR3 runs 14 residues. The V gene end was trimmed by 4 bases and the J gene end by 3 bases; junction bases not matched to a gene: 4. The CDR3 sequence is CASSRTSGYYEQYF. The CDR3 region has the DNA TGCGCCAGCAGCCGGACTAGCGGTTACTACGAGCAGTACTTC.

The genes are TRBV4-2 and TRBJ2-1, with TRBD2 matching 7 bases. The junction had 6 bases not matched to a gene; V was cut back by 1 base and J by 0 bases. The CDR3 contains 17 residues. The germline V gene encodes CDR1 LGHNA and CDR2 YNFKEQ. In DNA, the CDR3 is TGTGCCAGCAGCCAAGGGACTAGTGTATACTCCTACAATGAGCAGTTCTTC. It is translated as CASSQGTSVYSYNEQFF.

The chain couples TRBV28 to TRBJ1-2; D gene ambiguous. The CDR3 spans 16 residues. CDR1 is MDHEN and CDR2 is SYDVKM in the germline V gene. Deletions cut 7 bases from V and 4 bases from J, with 22 bases between. CDR3 residues: CASNSLGSGMGYGYTF. The CDR3 coding sequence is TGTGCCAGCAATTCTTTGGGATCCGGGATGGGCTATGGCTACACCTTC.

In this sample, this clone turned up a few times. The rearrangement uses TRBV10-2 and TRBJ1-2; TRBD1 agrees at 8 bases. In germline, CDR1 is WSHSY, CDR2 SAAADI. V lost 5 bases and J lost 3; bases outside the gene matches: 2. The CDR3 has 13 residues. CDR3 loop: CASSPQGDYGYTF. The CDR3 DNA reads as TGCGCCAGCAGTCCACAGGGGGACTATGGCTACACCTTC.

The V gene is TRBV11-2, the J gene TRBJ2-5; 11 bases match TRBD2. CDR3 length: 17 residues. The V gene end was trimmed by 5 bases and the J gene end by 6 bases; junction bases not matched to a gene: 14. Germline V gives CDR1 SGHAT, CDR2 FQNNGV. The CDR3 loop reads CASSPSSPSGRSKTQYF. CDR3 DNA sequence: TGTGCCAGCAGCCCGTCGTCCCCTAGCGGGAGGTCGAAGACCCAGTACTTC. The variable domain in full, completed from reference TRBV11-2 and TRBJ2-5, reads EAGVAQSPRYKIIEKRQSVAFWCNPISGHATLYWYQQILGQGPKLLIQFQNNGVVDDSQLPKDRFSAERLKGVDSTLKIQPAKLEDSAVYLCASSPSSPSGRSKTQYFGPGTRLLVL.

V usage is TRBV28 and J usage is TRBJ1-1; the D gene is possibly TRBD1 (6 bases). This CDR3 comprises 11 residues. Germline assignment: CDR1 MDHEN and CDR2 SYDVKM. Deletions cut 4 bases from V and 11 bases from J, with 11 bases between. The CDR3 here is CASSSYRDAFF. CDR3 nucleotides: TGTGCCAGCAGTTCATACAGGGACGCTTTCTTT.

This clone occurred a few times. The chain links TRBV7-9 to TRBJ2-2; 9 bases fit TRBD1. This CDR3 region has 15 residues. V lost 7 bases, J lost 4 bases, and 7 bases stayed unmatched. CDR1 and CDR2 (germline): SEHNR, FQNEAQ (reference sequence). CDR3 nucleotides: TGTGCCAGCACCGCGGACAGGGGAAGCACCGGGGAGCTGTTTTTT. Its translation is CASTADRGSTGELFF. The full variable domain, completed using reference TRBV7-9 and TRBJ2-2, is DTGVSQNPRHKITKRGQNVTFRCDPISEHNRLYWYRQTLGQGPEFLTYFQNEAQLEKSRLLSDRFSAERPKGSFSTLEIQRTEQGDSAMYLCASTADRGSTGELFFGEGSRLTVL.

The rearrangement joins TRBV5-1 to TRBJ2-7; TRBD1 agrees at 10 bases. With V trimmed by 4 bases and J by 2 bases, 9 bases remained unmatched. Germline V CDR1 and CDR2: SGHRS, YFSETQ. The CDR3 is 16 residues long. CDR3 nucleotides: TGCGCCAGCAGCCCGCGACAGGGGGCGGGAACCTACGAGCAGTACTTC. This gives the protein CASSPRQGAGTYEQYF.

The J gene is TRBJ2-1, the V gene TRBV11-3; D is possibly TRBD2 (6 bases). Trimming cost V 3 bases and J 7 bases, with 10 bases left between them. Germline CDR1 reads SGHNT; CDR2 reads YENEEA. The length of the CDR3 is 13 residues. CDR3 sequence: CASSFYGGNEQFF. The CDR3 bases are TGTGCCAGCAGCTTCTACGGGGGTAATGAGCAGTTCTTC.

V usage is TRBV28 and J usage is TRBJ1-5; the match to TRBD1 covers 10 bases. Trimming took 6 bases from V and 2 from J; bases not matched to a gene: 1. The CDR3 has 14 amino acids. Germline-derived CDR1 and CDR2 are MDHEN and SYDVKM. The CDR3 bases are TGTGCCAGCAGGACAGGGGGCGGCAATCAGCCCCAGCATTTT. It specifies CASRTGGGNQPQHF.

The rearrangement uses TRBV30 and TRBJ2-7, with TRBD2 as a possible D gene (6 bases). Trimming stripped 2 bases from V and 2 bases from J, with 10 bases between. The CDR3 sequence is 13 residues long. Germline CDR1 is GTSNPN and CDR2 is SVGIG (reference sequence). CDR3 residues: CAWSMRLAYEQYF. CDR3 nucleotides: TGTGCCTGGAGTATGAGACTAGCCTACGAGCAGTACTTC.

V usage is TRBV5-5 and J usage is TRBJ1-5; D gene ambiguous. With 0 bases removed from V and 3 bases from J, the gap between germline ends came to 13 bases. Germline V gives CDR1 SGHKS, CDR2 YYEKEE (reference sequence). The length of the CDR3 is 16 residues. CDR3 sequence: CASSLGQVRYNQPQHF. Written as DNA, the CDR3 is TGTGCCAGCAGCTTGGGCCAGGTCCGATACAATCAGCCCCAGCATTTT.